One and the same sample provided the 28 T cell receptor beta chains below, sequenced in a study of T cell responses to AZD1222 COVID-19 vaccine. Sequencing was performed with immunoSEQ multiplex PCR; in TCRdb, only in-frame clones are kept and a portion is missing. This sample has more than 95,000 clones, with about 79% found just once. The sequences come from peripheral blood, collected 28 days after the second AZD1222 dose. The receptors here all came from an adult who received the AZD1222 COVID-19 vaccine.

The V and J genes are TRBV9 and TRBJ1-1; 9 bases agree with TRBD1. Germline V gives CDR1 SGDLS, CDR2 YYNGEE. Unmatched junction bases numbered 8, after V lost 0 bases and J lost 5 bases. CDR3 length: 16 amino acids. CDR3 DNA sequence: TGTGCCAGCAGCGTAGGGACAGGGGCCCGGTGGACTGAAGCTTTCTTT. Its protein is CASSVGTGARWTEAFF.

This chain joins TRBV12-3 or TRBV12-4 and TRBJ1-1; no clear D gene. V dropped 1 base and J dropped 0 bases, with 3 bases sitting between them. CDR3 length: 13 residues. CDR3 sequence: CASSLGLNTEAFF. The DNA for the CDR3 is TGTGCCAGCAGTTTAGGGCTGAACACTGAAGCTTTCTTT.

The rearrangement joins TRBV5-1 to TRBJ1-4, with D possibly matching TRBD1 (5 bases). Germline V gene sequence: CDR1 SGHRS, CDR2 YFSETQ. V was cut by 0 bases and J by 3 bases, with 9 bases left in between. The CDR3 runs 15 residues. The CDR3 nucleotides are TGCGCCAGCAGCTTGGTGGGGCTCTCTAATGAAAAACTGTTTTTT. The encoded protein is CASSLVGLSNEKLFF.

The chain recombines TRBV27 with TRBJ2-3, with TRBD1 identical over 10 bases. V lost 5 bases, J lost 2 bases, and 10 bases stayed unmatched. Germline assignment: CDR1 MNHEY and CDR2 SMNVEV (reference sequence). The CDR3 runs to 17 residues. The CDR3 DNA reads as TGTGCCAGCAGTACCTTCCAGGACAGGGGGAACACAGATACGCAGTATTTT. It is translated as CASSTFQDRGNTDTQYF.

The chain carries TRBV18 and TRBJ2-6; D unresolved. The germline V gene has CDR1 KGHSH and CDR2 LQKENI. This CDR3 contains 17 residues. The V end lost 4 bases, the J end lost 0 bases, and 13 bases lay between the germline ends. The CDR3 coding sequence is TGTGCCAGCTCACTAAGTCGGGTTTCCTCTGGGGCCAACGTCCTGACTTTC. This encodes CASSLSRVSSGANVLTF. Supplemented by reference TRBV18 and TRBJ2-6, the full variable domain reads NAGVMQNPRHLVRRRGQEARLRCSPMKGHSHVYWYRQLPEEGLKFMVYLQKENIIDESGMPKERFSAEFPKEGPSILRIQQVVRGDSAAYFCASSLSRVSSGANVLTFGAGSRLTVL.

This chain's CDR3 is CASSPGQGALEKLFF. The CDR3, as DNA: TGTGCCAGCTCACCGGGACAGGGGGCATTGGAAAAACTGTTTTTT. The chain joins TRBV18 to TRBJ1-4, with 12 bases lining up with TRBD1. Unmatched junction bases numbered 4, after V lost 3 bases and J lost 8 bases. The CDR3 runs 15 residues. Germline-derived CDR1 and CDR2 are KGHSH and LQKENI. The full variable domain, completed using reference TRBV18 and TRBJ1-4, is NAGVMQNPRHLVRRRGQEARLRCSPMKGHSHVYWYRQLPEEGLKFMVYLQKENIIDESGMPKERFSAEFPKEGPSILRIQQVVRGDSAAYFCASSPGQGALEKLFFGSGTQLSVL.

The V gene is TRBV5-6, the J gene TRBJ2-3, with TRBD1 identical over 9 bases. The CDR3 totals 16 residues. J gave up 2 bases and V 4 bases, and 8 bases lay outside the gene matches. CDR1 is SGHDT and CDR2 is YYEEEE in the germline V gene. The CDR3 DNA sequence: TGTGCCAGCAGCGTCCCGGGACAGGGACTCACAGATACGCAGTATTTT. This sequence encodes CASSVPGQGLTDTQYF.

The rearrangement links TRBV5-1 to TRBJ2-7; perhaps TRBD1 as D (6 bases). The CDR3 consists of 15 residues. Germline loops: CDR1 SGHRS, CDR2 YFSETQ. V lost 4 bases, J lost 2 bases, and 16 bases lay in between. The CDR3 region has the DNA TGCGCCAGCAGCGTCGGACCGGACAGTGCCTACGAGCAGTACTTC. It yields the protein CASSVGPDSAYEQYF.

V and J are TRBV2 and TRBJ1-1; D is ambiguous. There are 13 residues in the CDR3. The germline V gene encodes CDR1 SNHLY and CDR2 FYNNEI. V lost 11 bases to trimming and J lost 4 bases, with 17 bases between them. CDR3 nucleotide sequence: TGTGCCCCAACTTGGGAGTCGGTCACTGAAGCTTTCTTT. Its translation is CAPTWESVTEAFF.

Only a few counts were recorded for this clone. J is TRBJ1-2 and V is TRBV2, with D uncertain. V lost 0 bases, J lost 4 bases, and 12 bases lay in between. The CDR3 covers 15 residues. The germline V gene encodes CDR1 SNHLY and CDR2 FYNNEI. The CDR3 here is CASSEALGRSYGYTF. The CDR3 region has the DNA TGTGCCAGCAGTGAAGCGCTCGGCAGGTCCTATGGCTACACCTTC.

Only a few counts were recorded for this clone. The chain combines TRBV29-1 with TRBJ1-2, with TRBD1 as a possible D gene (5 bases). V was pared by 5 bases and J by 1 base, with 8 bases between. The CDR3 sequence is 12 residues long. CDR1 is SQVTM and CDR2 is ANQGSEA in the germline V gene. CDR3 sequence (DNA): TGCAGCGTTTGGACACTTAACTATGGCTACACCTTC. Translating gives CSVWTLNYGYTF.

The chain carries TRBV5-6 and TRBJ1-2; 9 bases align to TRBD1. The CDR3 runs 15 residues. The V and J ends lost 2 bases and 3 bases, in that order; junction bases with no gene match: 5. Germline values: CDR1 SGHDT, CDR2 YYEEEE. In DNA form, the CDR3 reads TGTGCCAGCAGCTTACAGGGGGCCTTGTACTATGGCTACACCTTC. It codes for CASSLQGALYYGYTF.

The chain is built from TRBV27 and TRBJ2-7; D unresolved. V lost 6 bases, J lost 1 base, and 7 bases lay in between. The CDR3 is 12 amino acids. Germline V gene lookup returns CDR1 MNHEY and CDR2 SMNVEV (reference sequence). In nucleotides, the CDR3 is TGTGCCAGCAGCCCCGGGTCCTACGAGCAGTACTTC. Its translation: CASSPGSYEQYF.

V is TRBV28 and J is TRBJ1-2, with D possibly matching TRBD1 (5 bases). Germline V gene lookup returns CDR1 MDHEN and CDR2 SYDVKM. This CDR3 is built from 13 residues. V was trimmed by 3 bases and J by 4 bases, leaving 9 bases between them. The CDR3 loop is CASSFPGGYGYTF. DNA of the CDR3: TGTGCCAGCAGTTTCCCCGGGGGCTATGGCTACACCTTC.

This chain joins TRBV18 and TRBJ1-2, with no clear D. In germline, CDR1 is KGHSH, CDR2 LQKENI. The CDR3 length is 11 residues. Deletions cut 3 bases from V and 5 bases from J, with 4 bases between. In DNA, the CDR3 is TGTGCCAGCTCACCCGGGTATGGCTACACCTTC. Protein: CASSPGYGYTF.

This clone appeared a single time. The CDR3 DNA reads as TGTGCCAGCAGCCCAGGGGGGGGACTGACTGAAGCTTTCTTT. This encodes CASSPGGGLTEAFF. The chain has TRBV6-2 or TRBV6-3 and TRBJ1-1, with 7 bases fitting TRBD1. CDR1 and CDR2 from the germline V gene are MNHEY and SVGEGT. V shed 6 bases and J 5 bases; nucleotides not matched to a gene: 9. The CDR3 runs to 14 residues.

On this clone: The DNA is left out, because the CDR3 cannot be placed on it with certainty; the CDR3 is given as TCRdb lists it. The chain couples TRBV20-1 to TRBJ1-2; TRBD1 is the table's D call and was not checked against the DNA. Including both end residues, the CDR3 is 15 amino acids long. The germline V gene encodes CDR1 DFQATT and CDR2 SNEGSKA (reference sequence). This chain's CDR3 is CSASLSGQGVGGYTF.

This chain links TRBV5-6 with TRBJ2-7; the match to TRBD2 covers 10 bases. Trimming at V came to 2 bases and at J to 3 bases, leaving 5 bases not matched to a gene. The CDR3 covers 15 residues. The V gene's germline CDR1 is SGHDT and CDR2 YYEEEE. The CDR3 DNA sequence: TGTGCCAGCAGCTTTGGGCTAGCGGGAGTCTACGAGCAGTACTTC. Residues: CASSFGLAGVYEQYF.

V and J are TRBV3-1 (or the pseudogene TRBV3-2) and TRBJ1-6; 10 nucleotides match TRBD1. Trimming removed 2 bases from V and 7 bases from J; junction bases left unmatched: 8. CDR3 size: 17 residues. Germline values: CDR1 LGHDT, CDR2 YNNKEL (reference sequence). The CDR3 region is CASSQFYRDRGNSPLHF. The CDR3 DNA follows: TGTGCCAGCAGCCAATTCTACCGGGACAGGGGAAATTCACCCCTCCACTTT.

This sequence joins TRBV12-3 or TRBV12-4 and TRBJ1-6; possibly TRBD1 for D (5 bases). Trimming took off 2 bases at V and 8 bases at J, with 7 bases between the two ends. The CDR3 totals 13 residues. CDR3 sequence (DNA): TGTGCCAGCAGTTTATCGGGGGATTCACCCCTCCACTTT. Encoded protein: CASSLSGDSPLHF.

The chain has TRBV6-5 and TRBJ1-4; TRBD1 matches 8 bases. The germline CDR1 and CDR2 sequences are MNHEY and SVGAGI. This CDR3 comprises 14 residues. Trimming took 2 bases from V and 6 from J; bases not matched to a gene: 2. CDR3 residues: CASSYTDRDEKLFF. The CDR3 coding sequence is TGTGCCAGCAGTTACACGGACAGGGATGAAAAACTGTTTTTT.

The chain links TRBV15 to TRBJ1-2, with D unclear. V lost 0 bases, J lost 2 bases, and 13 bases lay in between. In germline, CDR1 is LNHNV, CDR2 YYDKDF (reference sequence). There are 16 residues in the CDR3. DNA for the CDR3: TGTGCCACCAGCAGAGATAATAAAGGCATGAACTATGGCTACACCTTC. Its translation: CATSRDNKGMNYGYTF.

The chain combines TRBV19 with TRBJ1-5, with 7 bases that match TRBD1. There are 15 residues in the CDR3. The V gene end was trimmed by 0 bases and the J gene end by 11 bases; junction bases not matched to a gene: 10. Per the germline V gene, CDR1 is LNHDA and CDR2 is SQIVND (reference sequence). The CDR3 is CASSIDRTGQRAQHF. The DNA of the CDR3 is TGTGCCAGTAGTATAGATCGTACGGGACAGCGAGCCCAGCATTTT.

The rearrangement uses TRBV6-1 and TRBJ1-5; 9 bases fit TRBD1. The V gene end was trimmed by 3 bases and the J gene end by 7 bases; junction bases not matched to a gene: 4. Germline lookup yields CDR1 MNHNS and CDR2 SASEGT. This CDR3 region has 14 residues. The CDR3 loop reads CASSDRQGGQPQHF. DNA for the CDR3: TGTGCCAGCAGTGACCGACAGGGGGGACAGCCCCAGCATTTT.

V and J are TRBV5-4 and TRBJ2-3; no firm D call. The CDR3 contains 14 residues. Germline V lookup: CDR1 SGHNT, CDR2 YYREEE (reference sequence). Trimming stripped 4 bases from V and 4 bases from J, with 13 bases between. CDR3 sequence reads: CASSIRTVADTQYF. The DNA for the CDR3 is TGTGCCAGCAGCATCCGGACCGTGGCAGATACGCAGTATTTT.

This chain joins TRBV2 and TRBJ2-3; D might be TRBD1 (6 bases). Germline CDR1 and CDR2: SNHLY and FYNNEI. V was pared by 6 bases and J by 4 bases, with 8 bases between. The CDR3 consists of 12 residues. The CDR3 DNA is TGTGCCAGCAGAGAGGGGGCAGATACGCAGTATTTT. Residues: CASREGADTQYF.

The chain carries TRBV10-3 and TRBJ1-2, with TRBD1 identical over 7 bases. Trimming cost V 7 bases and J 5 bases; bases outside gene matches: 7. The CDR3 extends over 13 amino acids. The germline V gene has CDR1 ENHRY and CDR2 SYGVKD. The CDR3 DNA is TGTGCCATCACGCAGGGGGATCGGTATGGCTACACCTTC. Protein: CAITQGDRYGYTF.

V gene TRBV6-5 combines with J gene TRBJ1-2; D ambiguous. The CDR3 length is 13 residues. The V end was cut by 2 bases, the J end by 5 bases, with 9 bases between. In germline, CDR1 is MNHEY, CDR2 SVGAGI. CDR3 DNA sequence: TGTGCCAGCAGTTACGGGAAGGAGTATGGCTACACCTTC. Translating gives CASSYGKEYGYTF.